The clone carrying this TCR beta chain turned up a few times. The entry originates in a study of shared clonotypes between healthy human individuals. The CDR3 is 13 residues long. Trimming took 3 bases from V and 4 from J, leaving 10 bases between them. Germline lookup yields CDR1 SGHRS and CDR2 YFSETQ. All donors were healthy HIV-negative adults lacking recent acute infections or vaccinations. Clones were read by immunoSEQ multiplex PCR, and TCRdb kept only the in-frame ones, dropping some. The table has about 600,000 clones, around 77% seen once. The chain couples TRBV5-1 to TRBJ1-1; no firm D call. The TCR sequence derives from a woman between 35 and 50 years old in good health. Some clones in this sample may be carry-over from other donors' samples. The sample comprised PBMCs. This chain's CDR3 is CASSYGQSTEAFF. The CDR3 DNA follows: TGCGCCAGCAGCTACGGGCAGAGCACTGAAGCTTTCTTT.